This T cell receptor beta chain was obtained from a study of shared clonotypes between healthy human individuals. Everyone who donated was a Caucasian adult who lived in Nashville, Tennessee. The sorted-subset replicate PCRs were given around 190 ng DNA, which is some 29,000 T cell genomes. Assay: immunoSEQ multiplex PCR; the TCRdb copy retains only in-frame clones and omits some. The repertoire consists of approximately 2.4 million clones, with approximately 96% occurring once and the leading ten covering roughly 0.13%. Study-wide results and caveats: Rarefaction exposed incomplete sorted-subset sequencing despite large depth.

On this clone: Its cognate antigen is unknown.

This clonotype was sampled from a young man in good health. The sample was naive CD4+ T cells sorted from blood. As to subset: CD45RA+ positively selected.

The CDR3, as DNA: TGTGCCAGCAGCGGACAGGGTTACGAGAATTCACCCCTCCACTTT. Protein product: CASSGQGYENSPLHF. The chain combines TRBV2 with TRBJ1-6; the match to TRBD1 covers 8 bases. V was pared by 6 bases and J by 7 bases, with 8 bases of the junction left unmatched. Per the germline V gene, CDR1 is SNHLY and CDR2 is FYNNEI. The CDR3 runs to 15 residues.